This T cell receptor (beta chain) comes out of a study of T cell responses to AZD1222 COVID-19 vaccine. Study findings and constraints: Nearly half of spike-specific TCRs reportedly target unmutated variant regions.

The data were produced by immunoSEQ multiplex PCR, yet TCRdb's version contains in-frame clones alone and is incomplete. Of roughly 140,000 clones listed, approximately 88% are singletons. The CDR3 has 12 amino acids. Trimming pared 4 bases from V and 2 bases from J, leaving 8 bases between. Germline V CDR1 and CDR2: SQVTM, ANQGSEA. This clone was observed once. What it binds is unknown. The sample carries other DNA sequences with the same CDR3. The chain has TRBV29-1 and TRBJ1-2; no firm D call. Specimen: peripheral blood, collected on day 0 of MenACWY control vaccination. This sequence originates from an adult in good health. The CDR3 nucleotides read TGCAGCGTTGGTGGAGGGAACTATGGCTACACCTTC. Translated, it gives CSVGGGNYGYTF.